These 13 T cell receptor beta chains were sequenced from one sample in a study of T cell repertoires in aging, cancer and after chemotherapy (dated by TCRdb to about 2019). TCR beta rearrangements were amplified from genomic DNA extracted from peripheral blood rather than from sorted cells or RNA. The sequencer was an Illumina MiSeq. Rearranged TRB sequences spanning V, D and J segments were amplified in a multiplex touch-down PCR with a mixed TRB-A/B primer pool. TCRdb reprocessing: public reads trimmed at Q25 with fastp, clones called with MiXCR, in-frame beta chains kept. Rows with a matching CDR3 protein are joined into one entry that keeps the most common DNA and genes. This sample lists 500 to 700 distinct CDR3 sequences; about 20% were detected once. 40% to 45% of the sample goes to the ten largest clones. Sequenced: blood. The receptor set was obtained from a human donor with a solid tumor.

This clonotype is judged medium-sized. The rearrangement uses TRBV5-4 and TRBJ1-2; D unclear. The V gene's germline CDR1 is SGHNT and CDR2 YYREEE (reference sequence). The V and J ends lost 4 bases and 4 bases respectively, with 14 bases between them. The CDR3 loop spans 14 amino acids. The DNA of the CDR3 is TGTGCCAGCAGCACTAGAGGGCAGGTCTATGGCTACACCTTC. Translating gives CASSTRGQVYGYTF.

The chain joins TRBV5-1 to TRBJ1-4, with 7 bases fitting TRBD1. This CDR3 has 16 residues. Per the germline V gene, CDR1 is SGHRS and CDR2 is YFSETQ. After removal of 1 base from V and 4 bases from J, the junction contained 7 bases not matched to a gene. The CDR3: CASSLFGTDYNEKLFF. CDR3 sequence (DNA): TGCGCCAGCAGCTTGTTTGGGACAGACTATAATGAAAAACTGTTTTTT.

This clonotype appeared a few times. The V and J genes are TRBV5-6 and TRBJ1-2; D may be TRBD1 (5 bases). CDR1 and CDR2 (germline): SGHDT, YYEEEE. The CDR3 has 13 residues. V was pared by 3 bases and J by 4 bases, with 10 bases between. The CDR3 bases are TGTGCCAGCAGCTCGGGGACGGTCTATGGCTACACCTTC. It encodes CASSSGTVYGYTF. The whole variable domain, filled in from reference TRBV5-6 and TRBJ1-2, reads DAGVTQSPTHLIKTRGQQVTLRCSPKSGHDTVSWYQQALGQGPQFIFQYYEEEERQRGNFPDRFSGHQFPNYSSELNVNALLLGDSALYLCASSSGTVYGYTFGSGTRLTVV.

This clonotype has more than one count but fewer than ten. CDR3 in amino acids: CASSKRQDLSGNNTIYF. The CDR3 region has the DNA TGTGCCAGCAGCAAGAGACAGGATCTCTCTGGAAACAACACCATATATTTT. The J gene is TRBJ1-3, the V gene TRBV13; a weak D match, TRBD1 (6 bases). CDR3 length equals 17 residues. Trimming took off 5 bases at V and 7 bases at J, with 24 bases between the two ends. The germline gives CDR1 PRHDT, CDR2 FYEKMQ (reference sequence).

This clonotype was counted only a few times. The rearrangement uses TRBV20-1 and TRBJ1-2; the D gene is possibly TRBD1 (5 bases). Germline V gives CDR1 DFQATT, CDR2 SNEGSKA (reference sequence). V dropped 0 bases and J dropped 5 bases, with 10 bases sitting between them. The CDR3 loop spans 13 amino acids. The CDR3 loop reads CSARDTGGYGYTF. Written as DNA, the CDR3 is TGCAGTGCTAGAGACACGGGGGGATATGGCTACACCTTC.

By its share, this clonotype is large. The chain couples TRBV6-6 to TRBJ2-7, with D maybe TRBD2 (5 bases). The CDR3 consists of 12 residues. The germline V gene has CDR1 MNHNY and CDR2 SVGAGI (reference sequence). Trimming took off 6 bases at V and 1 base at J, with 7 bases between the two ends. The CDR3 coding sequence is TGTGCCAGCAGCCGACTATCCTACGAGCAGTACTTC. Translation: CASSRLSYEQYF.

This clonotype was seen a few times. V gene TRBV27 combines with J gene TRBJ1-5; D call uncertain. Germline V CDR1 and CDR2: MNHEY, SMNVEV (reference sequence). Trimming cost V 6 bases and J 0 bases, with 9 bases left between them. This CDR3 has 14 residues. The CDR3 loop is CASRSGGSNQPQHF. In nucleotides, the CDR3 is TGTGCCAGCAGATCAGGCGGTAGCAATCAGCCCCAGCATTTT.

In its sample, this clonotype is large. The rearrangement links TRBV7-2 to TRBJ1-4; the D is unclear. CDR1 is SGHTA, CDR2 FQGNSA, per germline. V was cut by 4 bases and J by 7 bases, with 16 bases left in between. There are 15 residues in the CDR3. CDR3 residues: CASSSADETGEKLFF. The DNA for the CDR3 is TGTGCCAGCAGCTCCGCGGACGAAACCGGTGAAAAACTGTTTTTT.

In this sample, this clonotype is hyperexpanded. CDR3 bases: TGTGCCAGCAGTCCTACAGCAGCGGGGGAGCAGTACTTC. Encoded protein: CASSPTAAGEQYF. V is TRBV27 and J is TRBJ2-7, with TRBD2 matching over 7 bases. Per germline, CDR1 MNHEY and CDR2 SMNVEV (reference sequence). V shed 5 bases and J 7 bases; nucleotides not matched to a gene: 8. This CDR3 is 13 amino acids long.

By sample share, this clonotype is medium-sized. The gene calls are TRBV7-9 and TRBJ1-4, with D hard to call. Per germline, CDR1 SEHNR and CDR2 FQNEAQ (reference sequence). The CDR3 extends over 16 amino acids. V dropped 5 bases and J dropped 0 bases, with 13 bases sitting between them. CDR3 nucleotides: TGTGCCAGCAGCGTCTCAGCGGGCGCAACTAATGAAAAACTGTTTTTT. Protein sequence: CASSVSAGATNEKLFF.

The chain couples TRBV30 to TRBJ1-1; D is ambiguous. The germline V gene encodes CDR1 GTSNPN and CDR2 SVGIG (reference sequence). The CDR3 runs to 11 residues. Trimming stripped 2 bases from V and 8 bases from J, with 9 bases between. This chain's CDR3 is CAWSPTREAFF. In DNA form, the CDR3 reads TGTGCCTGGAGTCCCACGCGGGAAGCTTTCTTT.

By frequency in the sample, this clonotype is large (0.1 to 1%). This sequence joins TRBV30 and TRBJ2-3; 9 bases align to TRBD2. Germline V CDR1 and CDR2: GTSNPN, SVGIG (reference sequence). The CDR3 is made up of 15 amino acids. V shed 2 bases and J 3 bases; nucleotides not matched to a gene: 6. The DNA for the CDR3 is TGTGCCTGGAGTTGGCTAGCGGGGAGGACAGATACGCAGTATTTT. This sequence encodes CAWSWLAGRTDTQYF.

This clonotype was recorded only once. The J gene is TRBJ2-1, the V gene TRBV15, with 8 positions matching TRBD2. Germline V lookup: CDR1 LNHNV, CDR2 YYDKDF (reference sequence). The V gene end was trimmed by 7 bases and the J gene end by 3 bases; junction bases not matched to a gene: 11. The CDR3 consists of 16 residues. This CDR3 reads CATMPIAGPYYNEQFF. The CDR3 nucleotides are TGTGCCACCATGCCAATAGCGGGGCCTTACTACAATGAGCAGTTCTTC.